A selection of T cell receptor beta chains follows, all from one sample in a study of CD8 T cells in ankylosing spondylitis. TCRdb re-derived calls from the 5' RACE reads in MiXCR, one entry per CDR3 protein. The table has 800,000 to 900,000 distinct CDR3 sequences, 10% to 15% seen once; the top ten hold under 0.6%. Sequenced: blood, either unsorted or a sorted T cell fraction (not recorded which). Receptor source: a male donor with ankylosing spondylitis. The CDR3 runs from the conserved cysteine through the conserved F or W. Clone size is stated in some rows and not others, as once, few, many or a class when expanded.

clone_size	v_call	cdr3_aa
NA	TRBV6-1	CASSPQGRSGELFF
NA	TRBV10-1	CASSFLRDTGELFF
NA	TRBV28	CASTSWRVRSYNEQFF
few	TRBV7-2	CASSRMARESSPLHF
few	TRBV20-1	CSAQDRRDNSPLHF
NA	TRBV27	CASSGTREQYF
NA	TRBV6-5	CASSYSGGLGGANVLTF
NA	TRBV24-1	CATSDFGSGYNEQFF
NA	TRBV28	CASRLPPYEQFF
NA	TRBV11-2	CASSWDRGTYEQYF
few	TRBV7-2	CASSPRTSGGSLYEQYF
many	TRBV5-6	CASSLYEGNEQFF
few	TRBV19	CASSMTGRLMNTEAFF
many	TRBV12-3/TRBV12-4	CASREAGPPGELFF
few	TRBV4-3	CASSQESWGSSYEQYF
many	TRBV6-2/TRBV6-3	CASSIRTGNYGYTF
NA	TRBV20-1	CSATGGWAELTDTQYF
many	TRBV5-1	CASSLVRDTETQYF
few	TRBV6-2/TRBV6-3	CASSTRDTLTSGANVLTF
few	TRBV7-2	CASSLSGTGTYGYTF
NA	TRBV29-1	CSVQPSYNEQFF